This T cell receptor (beta chain) was recorded in a study of blood T cell repertoires in COVID-19 (dated by TCRdb to the early 2020s). With respect to the entire study: Samples covering the acute and convalescent phases of COVID-19 were provided by collaborators in the United States, Italy and Spain. The material from the prospective study consisted of cDNA or gDNA derived from T cells, B-cell-depleted T cells, or PBMCs. The dataset comprised deeply sampled blood TCRbeta repertoires from subjects exposed to, actively infected with, or recovered from COVID-19. The repertoires were released in a freely available public database intended as a resource for research on the immune response to SARS-CoV-2. The samples were drawn from two sources: the first 160 participants of the ongoing ImmuneRACE study, and 1,000 to 1,500 subjects contributed by 6 global collaborators. A de-identified subject ID, COVID-19 status, age in years and sex were almost always included in the sample metadata. HLA class I and class II types, where available, came from metadata supplied by the sample provider rather than from assay-based typing. Summary of the overall study and its limitations: The quantity of clinical and demographic metadata differed by source and by participant and was supplied without curation.

TCRbeta CDR3 regions were amplified from genomic DNA using the immunoSEQ Assay, a bias-controlled multiplex PCR. The original methods were these. The number of nucleated cells in each sample was estimated by amplification of reference gene primers within the assay. To quantify the absolute abundance of each unique TCRbeta CDR3 rearrangement, sequence reads were collapsed and filtered. For each sample, productive Simpson clonality was calculated by taking the square root of Simpson's diversity index across productive rearrangements. TCRdb re-hosts the immuneACCESS table, in-frame sequences only. Its copies lack some clones; in the studies checked, an unresolved V gene accounts for under half of them, and the cause for the rest is not known. V and J calls plus clone size are reproduced from that table; the DNA served to infer D and trimming. The sample table shows roughly 260,000 clones, and roughly 90% are seen once. Clones ranked in the top ten supply about 4.1% of the sample.

Samples from volunteer blood donors who had recovered from COVID-19 were contributed by a second Seattle source. The collaborating institutions used their own protocols to collect whole blood in K2EDTA tubes. For TCRbeta analysis, collaborators shipped samples in one of three forms: frozen whole blood, isolated PBMCs, or DNA extracted from either of those sample types. Concerning this clone itself: It lacks a known antigen. The input lacks base qualities; no much larger clone sits a single base away.

The sequenced sample was peripheral blood. This receptor was obtained from a man aged 55 to 69 who had recovered from COVID-19.

CDR3 loop: CASSGGLAGGYNEQFF. The nucleotide sequence is given as TGCGCCAGCAGCGGGGGACTAGCGGGAGGGTACAATGAGCAGTTCTTC. The V and J genes are TRBV5-1 and TRBJ2-1; a stretch of 16 junction bases matches TRBD2. From its cysteine to its phenylalanine, the CDR3 spans 16 amino acids. Solely the CDR3 DNA is kept, with 48 bases framed from the first base. For this chain, trimming is 4 bases at the V end and 4 bases at the J end, and the number of junction bases without a gene match is 2. The CDR1 and CDR2 encoded by the germline V gene are SGHRS and YFSETQ.